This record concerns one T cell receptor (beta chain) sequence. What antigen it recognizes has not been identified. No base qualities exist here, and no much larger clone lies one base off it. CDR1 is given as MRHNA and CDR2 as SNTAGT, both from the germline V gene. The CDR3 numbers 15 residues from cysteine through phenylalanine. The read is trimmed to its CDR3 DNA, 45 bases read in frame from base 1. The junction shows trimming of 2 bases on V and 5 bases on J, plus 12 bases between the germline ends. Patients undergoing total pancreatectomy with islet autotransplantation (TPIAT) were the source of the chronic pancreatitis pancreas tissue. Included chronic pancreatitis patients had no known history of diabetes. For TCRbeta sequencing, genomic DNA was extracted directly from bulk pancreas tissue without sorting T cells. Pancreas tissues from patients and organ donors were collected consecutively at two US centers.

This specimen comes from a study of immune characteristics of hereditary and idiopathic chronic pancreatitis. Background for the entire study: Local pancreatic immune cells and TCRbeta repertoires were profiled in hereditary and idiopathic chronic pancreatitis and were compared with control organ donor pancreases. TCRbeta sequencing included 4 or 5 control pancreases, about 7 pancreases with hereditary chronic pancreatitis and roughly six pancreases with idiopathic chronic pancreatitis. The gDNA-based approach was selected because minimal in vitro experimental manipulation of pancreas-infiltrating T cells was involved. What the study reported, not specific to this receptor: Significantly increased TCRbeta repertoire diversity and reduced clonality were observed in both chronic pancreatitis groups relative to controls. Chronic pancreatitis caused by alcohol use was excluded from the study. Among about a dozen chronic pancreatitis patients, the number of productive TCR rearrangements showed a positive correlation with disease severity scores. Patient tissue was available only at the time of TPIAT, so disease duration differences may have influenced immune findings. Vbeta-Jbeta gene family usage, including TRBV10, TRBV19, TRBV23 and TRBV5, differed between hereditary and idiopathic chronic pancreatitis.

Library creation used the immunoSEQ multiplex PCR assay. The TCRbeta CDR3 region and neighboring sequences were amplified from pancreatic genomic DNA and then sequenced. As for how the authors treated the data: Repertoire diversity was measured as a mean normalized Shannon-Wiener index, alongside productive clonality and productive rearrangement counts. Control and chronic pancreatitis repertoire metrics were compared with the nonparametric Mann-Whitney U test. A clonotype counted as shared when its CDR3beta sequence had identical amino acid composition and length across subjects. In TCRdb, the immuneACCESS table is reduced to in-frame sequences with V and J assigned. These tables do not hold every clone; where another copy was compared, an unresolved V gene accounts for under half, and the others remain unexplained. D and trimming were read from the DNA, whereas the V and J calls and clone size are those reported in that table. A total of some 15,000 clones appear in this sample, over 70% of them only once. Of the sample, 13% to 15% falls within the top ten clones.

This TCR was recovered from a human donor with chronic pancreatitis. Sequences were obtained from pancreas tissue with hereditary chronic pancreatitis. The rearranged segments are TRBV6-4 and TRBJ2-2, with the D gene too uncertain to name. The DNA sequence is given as TGTGCCAGCAGTGACGTCGGTAAAGAGACCGGGGAGCTGTTTTTT. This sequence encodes CASSDVGKETGELFF.